These 9 T cell receptor beta chains came from one sample sequenced in a study of T cell responses to AZD1222 COVID-19 vaccine (dated by TCRdb to the early 2020s). The library was obtained by the immunoSEQ multiplex PCR assay. This is the immuneACCESS table as TCRdb keeps it, with only in-frame sequences that have V and J called. A part of the clones is gone; compared with another copy, unresolved V genes explain less than half, and the rest is unexplained. This sample comprises about 160,000 clones, 80% to 95% of them detected only once. The ten largest clonotypes hold approximately 3.3% of the sample. The sample's time point label, in plain terms: about 28 days (+/-7) after the second vaccine dose. Specimen: peripheral blood, collected 28 days after the second AZD1222 dose. The receptors here all came from an adult who received the AZD1222 COVID-19 vaccine.

The V and J genes are TRBV18 and TRBJ1-3, with 7 bases that match TRBD1. CDR3 length: 14 amino acids. Germline-derived CDR1 and CDR2 are KGHSH and LQKENI. V was clipped by 4 bases and J by 2 bases; unmatched bases: 2. CDR3 amino acids: CASSRDRAGNTIYF. The CDR3 DNA is TGTGCCAGCTCACGAGACAGGGCTGGAAACACCATATATTTT.

The chain employs TRBV4-3 and TRBJ2-1; 9 bases match TRBD2. Germline V gene data show CDR1 as LGHNA and CDR2 as YSLEER. J gave up 7 bases and V 1 base, and 11 bases lay outside the gene matches. The CDR3 loop spans 17 amino acids. The CDR3 DNA reads as TGCGCCAGCAGCCAAGTAAGGGCGGGAGGGCCCCTGAATGAGCAGTTCTTC. Its translation is CASSQVRAGGPLNEQFF.

The gene calls are TRBV5-8 and TRBJ1-5, with D unresolved. Trimming removed 2 bases from V and 0 bases from J, with 15 bases in between. The CDR3 has 17 amino acids. CDR1 is SGHTS and CDR2 is YDEGEE in the germline V gene. The CDR3: CASSFFTRTYSNQPQHF. Written as DNA, the CDR3 is TGTGCCAGCAGCTTTTTCACGAGAACATATAGCAATCAGCCCCAGCATTTT. The variable domain in full, completed from reference TRBV5-8 and TRBJ1-5, reads EAGVTQSPTHLIKTRGQQATLRCSPISGHTSVYWYQQALGLGLQFLLWYDEGEERNRGNFPPRFSGRQFPNYSSELNVNALELEDSALYLCASSFFTRTYSNQPQHFGDGTRLSIL.

The chain links TRBV4-1 to TRBJ1-3, with 7 bases aligning to TRBD1. The CDR3 length is 19 residues. Trimming at V came to 0 bases and at J to 3 bases, leaving 14 bases not matched to a gene. The germline CDR1 and CDR2 sequences are MGHRA and YSYEKL. The CDR3 is CASSQDTVWTGDYGNTIYF. The CDR3 bases are TGCGCCAGCAGCCAAGATACTGTGTGGACAGGAGATTATGGAAACACCATATATTTT.

This clone was seen more than once but under ten times. The V and J genes are TRBV30 and TRBJ2-7, with 9 nucleotides matching TRBD1. The germline V gene has CDR1 GTSNPN and CDR2 SVGIG (reference sequence). J gave up 9 bases and V 5 bases, and 8 bases lay outside the gene matches. The CDR3 sequence is 12 residues long. The CDR3 loop is CAWGQGSLLQYF. The CDR3, as DNA: TGTGCCTGGGGACAGGGGAGTCTACTGCAGTACTTC. The full variable domain, in which reference TRBV30 and TRBJ2-7 provide the parts outside the CDR3, is SQTIHQWPATLVQPVGSPLSLECTVEGTSNPNLYWYRQAAGRGLQLLFYSVGIGQISSEVPQNLSASRPQDRQFILSSKKLLLSDSGFYLCAWGQGSLLQYFGPGTRLTVT.

J is TRBJ2-2 and V is TRBV25-1, with 7 bases identical to TRBD1. The CDR3 length is 16 residues. The V segment lost 3 bases and the J segment 1 base; nucleotides outside the gene matches: 5. CDR1 MGHDK and CDR2 SYGVNS come from the germline V gene. The CDR3 reads CASSDQDRENTGELFF. The CDR3 DNA sequence: TGTGCCAGCAGTGACCAAGACAGGGAGAACACCGGGGAGCTGTTTTTT.

The chain combines TRBV7-9 with TRBJ1-1; D remains ambiguous. Germline V gene lookup returns CDR1 SEHNR and CDR2 FQNEAQ (reference sequence). Trimming cost V 4 bases and J 1 base, with 10 bases left between them. This CDR3 is 14 amino acids long. CDR3 in amino acids: CASSSGLPNTEAFF. CDR3 DNA: TGTGCCAGCAGCTCGGGATTACCGAACACTGAAGCTTTCTTT.

The gene calls are TRBV3-1 (or the pseudogene TRBV3-2) and TRBJ1-1; the match to TRBD1 covers 7 bases. Germline V CDR1 and CDR2: LGHDT, YNNKEL (reference sequence). V shed 3 bases, J shed 3 bases, and the junction held 4 bases outside the gene matches. This CDR3 has 14 amino acids. The CDR3 here is CASSHGTVYTEAFF. The CDR3 region has the DNA TGTGCCAGCAGCCATGGGACAGTCTACACTGAAGCTTTCTTT.

With regard to this clone: The same CDR3 also results from other DNA sequences found in this sample. V gene TRBV9 combines with J gene TRBJ2-5, with D maybe TRBD2 (7 bases). The CDR3 covers 13 residues. V lost 2 bases and J lost 4, with 9 bases in between. In germline, CDR1 is SGDLS, CDR2 YYNGEE. The CDR3 sequence is CASSVGGRETQYF. The CDR3 DNA reads as TGTGCCAGCAGCGTCGGGGGGCGAGAGACCCAGTACTTC.